Each of the 19 T cell receptor beta chains below was sequenced from the same sample in a study of blood T cell repertoires in COVID-19. The repertoire was sequenced with immunoSEQ multiplex PCR; TCRdb's copy has only in-frame clones and lacks some. The sample lists about 70,000 clones; around 83% were seen once. The sample taken for sequencing was peripheral blood. The receptors come from a man aged 65 to 79 with active COVID-19.

The rearrangement joins TRBV4-1 to TRBJ2-1, with TRBD2 matching 12 bases. CDR3 size: 17 residues. Germline V lookup: CDR1 MGHRA, CDR2 YSYEKL. The trim removed 0 bases at V and 5 bases at J, leaving 5 bases unmatched. The CDR3 DNA reads as TGCGCCAGCAGCCAAGATGGGACTAGCGGGCCCCACAATGAGCAGTTCTTC. It translates to CASSQDGTSGPHNEQFF.

The gene calls are TRBV18 and TRBJ1-4; weak D call: TRBD1 (5 bases). The germline V gene encodes CDR1 KGHSH and CDR2 LQKENI. This CDR3 is 15 amino acids long. V lost 2 bases to trimming and J lost 2 bases, with 9 bases between them. The CDR3 sequence: CASSPGAGTNEKLFF. CDR3 bases: TGTGCCAGCTCACCAGGGGCAGGCACTAATGAAAAACTGTTTTTT.

This sequence joins TRBV4-1 and TRBJ2-7; no definite D call. The germline V gene has CDR1 MGHRA and CDR2 YSYEKL. This CDR3 is 16 amino acids long. V lost 3 bases and J lost 2, with 17 bases in between. DNA of the CDR3: TGCGCCAGCAGCCAGCCTCACCGAAGCCCCCCCTACGAGCAGTACTTC. Its protein product is CASSQPHRSPPYEQYF.

This chain links TRBV5-1 with TRBJ2-3; 8 nucleotides match TRBD2. J lost 1 base, V lost 4 bases, and 8 bases had no gene match. The CDR3 covers 16 residues. Germline V CDR1 and CDR2: SGHRS, YFSETQ. As DNA, the CDR3 is TGCGCCAGCAGCGGCAGCGGGAGAGGGGGCACAGATACGCAGTATTTT. It specifies CASSGSGRGGTDTQYF.

This chain links TRBV5-5 with TRBJ2-2, with D tentatively TRBD2 (7 bases). The ends were cut back, 2 bases at V and 3 bases at J, with 14 bases in the middle. CDR1 is SGHKS, CDR2 YYEKEE, per germline (reference sequence). CDR3 length equals 16 residues. CDR3 amino acids: CASSFRGGADTGELFF. The CDR3 nucleotides read TGTGCCAGCAGCTTTAGGGGGGGAGCGGACACCGGGGAGCTGTTTTTT.

The J gene is TRBJ2-1, the V gene TRBV5-6, with TRBD1 identical over 7 bases. Germline trimming cut 0 bases from V and 12 bases from J; bases unmatched to any gene: 0. The length of the CDR3 is 11 residues. The germline CDR1 and CDR2 sequences are SGHDT and YYEEEE. CDR3 loop: CASSLAGGQFF. The CDR3 DNA reads as TGTGCCAGCAGCTTGGCAGGGGGGCAGTTCTTC.

The rearrangement joins TRBV5-4 to TRBJ1-5; maybe TRBD1 (5 bases). The ends were cut back, 0 bases at V and 3 bases at J, with 13 bases in the middle. The CDR3 contains 16 residues. CDR1 SGHNT and CDR2 YYREEE come from the germline V gene (reference sequence). The DNA for the CDR3 is TGTGCCAGCAGCTTGGGTGGTGGGGGGGTCAATCAGCCCCAGCATTTT. Its translation is CASSLGGGGVNQPQHF.

The rearrangement links TRBV6-1 to TRBJ1-3; 9 bases align to TRBD1. Per germline, CDR1 MNHNS and CDR2 SASEGT. This CDR3 has 19 amino acids. The junction had 12 bases not matched to a gene; V was cut back by 3 bases and J by 0 bases. CDR3 sequence (DNA): TGTGCCAGCAGTGAGGGACAGGGATTCAGGCCCTCCTCTGGAAACACCATATATTTT. Translated: CASSEGQGFRPSSGNTIYF.

V and J are TRBV5-5 and TRBJ2-7; a weak D match, TRBD2 (5 bases). Trimming removed 4 bases at V and 6 bases at J, with 20 bases between. Germline lookup yields CDR1 SGHKS and CDR2 YYEKEE (reference sequence). The CDR3 length is 15 residues. The chain's CDR3 is CASSPAGGVMGEQYF. CDR3 DNA: TGTGCCAGCAGCCCCGCGGGTGGGGTCATGGGCGAGCAGTACTTC.

The V and J genes are TRBV6-5 and TRBJ1-5, with no clear D. The CDR3 totals 12 residues. With 5 bases removed from V and 9 bases from J, the gap between germline ends came to 11 bases. The germline gives CDR1 MNHEY, CDR2 SVGAGI. CDR3 residues: CASSPPTGPQHF. In DNA, the CDR3 is TGTGCCAGCAGTCCCCCCACGGGGCCCCAGCATTTT.

The chain carries TRBV6-5 and TRBJ2-1; 7 bases fit TRBD2. Germline V lookup: CDR1 MNHEY, CDR2 SVGAGI. This CDR3 spans 13 amino acids. V dropped 6 bases and J dropped 12; count of bases not matched to a gene: 11. The CDR3 loop reads CASSPTTPGGQFF. DNA for the CDR3: TGTGCCAGCAGCCCCACGACCCCGGGGGGGCAGTTCTTC.

The CDR3 sequence is CASSLFPGIAEQYF. The DNA of the CDR3 is TGTGCCAGCAGTTTATTTCCGGGGATCGCCGAGCAGTACTTC. This sequence joins TRBV28 and TRBJ2-7, with D possibly being TRBD2 (5 bases). CDR3 length: 14 residues. Germline CDR1 is MDHEN and CDR2 is SYDVKM. V was trimmed by 1 base and J by 6 bases, leaving 13 bases between them.

The rearrangement links TRBV27 to TRBJ2-3; 10 nucleotides align to TRBD1. CDR3 length equals 16 residues. Losses at the gene ends were 5 bases for V and 6 bases for J; bases not matched to a gene: 11. Germline V gives CDR1 MNHEY, CDR2 SMNVEV (reference sequence). The CDR3 reads CASSPSRDRGADTQYF. CDR3 nucleotides: TGTGCCAGCAGTCCATCCCGGGACAGGGGCGCGGATACGCAGTATTTT.

J is TRBJ2-5 and V is TRBV7-8; D is perhaps TRBD2 (6 bases). Trimming shortened V by 5 bases and J by 5 bases, and 18 bases separated the two germline ends. The CDR3 length is 15 residues. Germline V lookup: CDR1 SGHVS, CDR2 FQNEAQ. In nucleotides, the CDR3 is TGTGCCAGCAGCCACCCCGGGTCCCGGGGGGAGACCCAGTACTTC. Protein sequence: CASSHPGSRGETQYF.

This CDR3 is CASSSRGPSSYNEQFF. The DNA of the CDR3 is TGTGCCAGCAGCTCCCGTGGGCCGAGCTCCTACAATGAGCAGTTCTTC. This chain connects TRBV11-3 to TRBJ2-1; unclear D gene. V dropped 4 bases and J dropped 0 bases, with 13 bases sitting between them. The germline gives CDR1 SGHNT, CDR2 YENEEA. This CDR3 is 16 amino acids long.

The chain carries TRBV18 and TRBJ1-1; D is unresolved. The V end was cut by 0 bases, the J end by 0 bases, with 8 bases between. Looked up from germline, CDR1 is KGHSH and CDR2 is LQKENI. The CDR3 runs to 15 residues. The CDR3 nucleotides are TGTGCCAGCTCACCACCGGGCGGGGTGAACACTGAAGCTTTCTTT. It translates to CASSPPGGVNTEAFF.

V gene TRBV9 combines with J gene TRBJ2-1, with D perhaps matching TRBD1 (6 bases). The V gene lost 4 bases and the J gene lost 4 bases, with 15 bases spanning the gap. CDR1 and CDR2 (germline): SGDLS, YYNGEE. This CDR3 region has 15 residues. The CDR3 spells CASSQTGPPYNEQFF. DNA for the CDR3: TGTGCCAGCAGCCAGACAGGACCCCCGTACAATGAGCAGTTCTTC.

This chain connects TRBV6-2 or TRBV6-3 to TRBJ2-7, with 9 bases that match TRBD2. CDR1 and CDR2 (germline): MNHEY, SVGEGT. V shed 0 bases and J 4 bases; nucleotides not matched to a gene: 10. The length of the CDR3 is 17 residues. Here the CDR3 DNA reads TGTGCCAGCAGTTACTCTCCTAGCGGGATGAGAGGGTACGAGCAGTACTTC. Residues: CASSYSPSGMRGYEQYF.

The gene calls are TRBV28 and TRBJ2-1; possible D gene TRBD1, 5 bases. Between the trimmed V and J ends, which lost 1 base and 6 bases, there was a span of 7 bases. CDR1 MDHEN and CDR2 SYDVKM come from the germline V gene. The length of the CDR3 is 13 residues. The CDR3 loop is CASSLYQGNEQFF. CDR3 coding DNA: TGTGCCAGCAGTTTATACCAGGGCAATGAGCAGTTCTTC.